Listed here are 30 T cell receptor beta chains from one sample, sequenced in a study of shared clonotypes between healthy human individuals (dated by TCRdb to 2018 to 2020). Receptor amplification or capture employed the immunoSEQ multiplex PCR assay. As stored in TCRdb, this immuneACCESS dataset retains in-frame rearrangements with V and J assigned. A fraction of the clones does not appear; measured against another copy, unresolved V genes explain less than half of the discrepancy, and the remainder lacks a known reason. This sample holds a few million clones; approximately 94% were observed only once. Around 0.13% of the sample is taken by the ten largest. Material: naive CD4+ T cells sorted from blood. The cell subset or site label corresponds to: CD45RA+ positively selected. All receptors derive from a man in his late teens or twenties in good health.

The V call is TRBV5-4, the J call TRBJ1-1; D is perhaps TRBD1 (5 bases). Germline CDR1 is SGHNT and CDR2 is YYREEE (reference sequence). The CDR3 is 14 residues long. V was shortened by 1 base and J by 8 bases, with 15 bases between the two germline ends. The CDR3 is CASSLPPPGKEAFF. The DNA of the CDR3 is TGTGCCAGCAGCTTGCCCCCGCCAGGGAAGGAAGCTTTCTTT.

About this clone itself: One junction end disagrees with the germline gene, perhaps due to a read error. The J gene is TRBJ2-7, the V gene TRBV29-1, with D tentatively TRBD1 (7 bases). From germline, CDR1 is SQVTM and CDR2 ANQGSEA. The CDR3 loop spans 13 amino acids. The CDR3 here is CSVAEGASSEQYF. CDR3 coding DNA: TGCAGCGTTGCGGAGGGGGCCTCCTCCGAGCAGTACTTC.

The chain carries TRBV5-4 and TRBJ2-5; D call uncertain. CDR3 size: 14 residues. V was trimmed by 1 base and J by 3 bases, leaving 10 bases between them. Germline CDR1 is SGHNT and CDR2 is YYREEE (reference sequence). The CDR3 nucleotides read TGTGCCAGCAGCTTGCCCAGTGGGGAAGAGACCCAGTACTTC. The encoded protein is CASSLPSGEETQYF.

The V gene is TRBV6-1, the J gene TRBJ1-1; weak D call: TRBD1 (5 bases). CDR1 MNHNS and CDR2 SASEGT come from the germline V gene. The ends were cut back, 4 bases at V and 0 bases at J, with 12 bases in the middle. The CDR3 has 15 amino acids. CDR3 region: CASSGSGTVNTEAFF. The CDR3 DNA is TGTGCCAGCAGTGGATCCGGGACGGTGAACACTGAAGCTTTCTTT.

This clone was counted only a few times. The CDR3 DNA reads as TGTGCCAGCAGTTTATGGCAGGGGGCTCGGGATGAGCAGTTCTTC. Its protein is CASSLWQGARDEQFF. The gene calls are TRBV27 and TRBJ2-1; 8 bases are a match to TRBD1. With 1 base clipped from V and 8 bases from J, the junction kept 7 bases outside the gene matches. Germline V gives CDR1 MNHEY, CDR2 SMNVEV (reference sequence). The CDR3 has 15 amino acids.

The chain recombines TRBV2 with TRBJ2-3, with a weak D call TRBD2 (6 bases). Trimming stripped 7 bases from V and 2 bases from J, with 10 bases between. CDR1 SNHLY and CDR2 FYNNEI come from the germline V gene. The CDR3 loop spans 13 amino acids. CDR3 in amino acids: CASITGVTDTQYF. In DNA, the CDR3 is TGTGCCAGCATAACGGGAGTCACAGATACGCAGTATTTT.

With respect to this clone: The identical CDR3 is also encoded by other nucleotide sequences in the sample. This chain links TRBV6-5 with TRBJ2-7; D may correspond to TRBD1 or TRBD2 (5 bases each). Per the germline V gene, CDR1 is MNHEY and CDR2 is SVGAGI. The length of the CDR3 is 12 residues. Written as DNA, the CDR3 is TGTGCTAGCCGGGACGGACCCTACGAGCAGTACTTC. Amino acid sequence: CASRDGPYEQYF.

The chain uses TRBV5-6 and TRBJ1-2, with 9 bases matching TRBD1. Germline V CDR1 and CDR2: SGHDT, YYEEEE. This CDR3 is built from 17 residues. With 1 base clipped from V and 4 bases from J, the junction kept 11 bases outside the gene matches. CDR3 region: CASSLFKGQGSFYGYTF. The CDR3 DNA follows: TGTGCCAGCAGCTTGTTCAAAGGACAGGGGTCATTCTATGGCTACACCTTC.

The rearrangement uses TRBV11-2 and TRBJ1-1; D uncertain. V gave up 3 bases and J gave up 4 bases, with 12 bases separating them. The length of the CDR3 is 14 residues. CDR1 and CDR2 (germline): SGHAT, FQNNGV. The CDR3 sequence: CASSLGSGFTEAFF. For the CDR3, the DNA is TGTGCCAGCAGCTTGGGATCCGGGTTCACTGAAGCTTTCTTT.

J is TRBJ1-2 and V is TRBV10-3, with D unclear. The CDR3 extends over 13 amino acids. Germline V gene lookup returns CDR1 ENHRY and CDR2 SYGVKD. Trimming removed 10 bases from V and 8 bases from J, with 20 bases in between. CDR3 DNA: TGTGCCACCGGCGGTGGGTACCCACTAGGCTACACCTTC. Translating gives CATGGGYPLGYTF.

This clone came up a few times. In the same sample, other DNA sequences code for this CDR3. The chain combines TRBV30 with TRBJ1-5, with a weak D call TRBD1 (6 bases). The CDR3 loop spans 13 amino acids. Germline CDR1 reads GTSNPN; CDR2 reads SVGIG (reference sequence). V was pared by 1 base and J by 4 bases, with 8 bases between. The CDR3, as DNA: TGTGCCTGGAGTGGGCAGGGGAATCAGCCCCAGCATTTT. This encodes CAWSGQGNQPQHF.

This clone was seen only once. The rearrangement uses TRBV7-9 and TRBJ1-1; 7 bases fit TRBD1. Trimming removed 0 bases from V and 5 bases from J; junction bases left unmatched: 9. The V gene's germline CDR1 is SEHNR and CDR2 FQNEAQ (reference sequence). This CDR3 is 16 amino acids long. CDR3 sequence reads: CASSLANRQGGTEAFF. The CDR3 DNA sequence: TGTGCCAGCAGCTTAGCGAACAGACAGGGTGGGACTGAAGCTTTCTTT.

CDR3 sequence reads: CASSLDQSYEQYF. DNA for the CDR3: TGTGCCAGCAGCTTGGACCAGTCCTACGAGCAGTACTTC. The rearrangement uses TRBV5-4 and TRBJ2-7; the D is unclear. Trimming left V 0 bases short and J 1 base short, with 5 bases between. In germline, CDR1 is SGHNT, CDR2 YYREEE (reference sequence). This CDR3 is 13 amino acids long.

The J gene is TRBJ1-1, the V gene TRBV6-5; a weak D match, TRBD1 (5 bases). Germline V gene lookup returns CDR1 MNHEY and CDR2 SVGAGI. This CDR3 has 13 amino acids. Between the trimmed V and J ends, which lost 5 bases and 1 base, there was a span of 8 bases. The CDR3, as DNA: TGTGCCAGCAGTCCGACAGCGAACACTGAAGCTTTCTTT. Residues: CASSPTANTEAFF.

The chain is built from TRBV2 and TRBJ1-2, with D perhaps TRBD1 (6 bases). Germline CDR1 and CDR2: SNHLY and FYNNEI. CDR3 size: 14 residues. V was pared by 3 bases and J by 2 bases, with 10 bases between. The CDR3 is CASSDLGANYGYTF. CDR3 DNA: TGTGCCAGCAGTGACCTGGGGGCGAACTATGGCTACACCTTC.

This chain joins TRBV4-1 and TRBJ1-2; D ambiguous. The V gene's germline CDR1 is MGHRA and CDR2 YSYEKL. With 1 base removed from V and 0 bases from J, the gap between germline ends came to 9 bases. This CDR3 is 15 amino acids long. CDR3 bases: TGCGCCAGCAGCCAAGTAACAGAATCTAACTATGGCTACACCTTC. Protein product: CASSQVTESNYGYTF.

The rearrangement links TRBV9 to TRBJ1-2; TRBD1 agrees at 9 bases. The CDR3 spans 14 residues. Germline V gives CDR1 SGDLS, CDR2 YYNGEE. Trimming took 3 bases from V and 4 from J; bases not matched to a gene: 4. The CDR3 here is CASSGLQGAYGYTF. The DNA for the CDR3 is TGTGCCAGCAGCGGACTACAGGGGGCCTATGGCTACACCTTC.

In its sample, this clone was seen once. The chain combines TRBV9 with TRBJ2-2; 7 nucleotides align to TRBD2. CDR3 length: 13 amino acids. Germline V gives CDR1 SGDLS, CDR2 YYNGEE. V dropped 3 bases and J dropped 6; count of bases not matched to a gene: 2. This CDR3 is CASSETSAGELFF. CDR3 in DNA: TGTGCCAGCAGCGAAACTAGCGCCGGGGAGCTGTTTTTT.

The J gene is TRBJ2-3, the V gene TRBV5-6; 8 positions agree with TRBD1. After removal of 1 base from V and 4 bases from J, the junction contained 8 bases not matched to a gene. Germline assignment: CDR1 SGHDT and CDR2 YYEEEE. CDR3 size: 16 residues. CDR3 residues: CASSLSRGPPADTQYF. The CDR3 bases are TGTGCCAGCAGCTTGTCCAGGGGGCCTCCCGCAGATACGCAGTATTTT.

This chain uses TRBV7-2 with TRBJ2-1, with D possibly being TRBD1 or TRBD2 (5 bases each). The CDR3 covers 13 residues. Trimming took off 5 bases at V and 9 bases at J, with 14 bases between the two ends. Germline assignment: CDR1 SGHTA and CDR2 FQGNSA. The CDR3 reads CASSTVGESEQFF. CDR3 sequence (DNA): TGTGCCAGCAGCACGGTGGGGGAGTCTGAGCAGTTCTTC.

J is TRBJ1-1 and V is TRBV7-6; no definite D call. Trimming pared 3 bases from V and 2 bases from J, leaving 10 bases between. The CDR3 totals 14 residues. Per germline, CDR1 SGHVS and CDR2 FNYEAQ. As DNA, the CDR3 is TGTGCCAGCAGCTTTTCTCTACGAAACACTGAAGCTTTCTTT. Amino acid sequence: CASSFSLRNTEAFF.

The chain recombines TRBV19 with TRBJ1-5; D gene unclear. CDR1 LNHDA and CDR2 SQIVND come from the germline V gene (reference sequence). CDR3 length: 12 residues. Trimming pared 5 bases from V and 9 bases from J, leaving 11 bases between. CDR3 protein: CASSSPPGPQHF. Written as DNA, the CDR3 is TGTGCCAGTAGTTCCCCTCCCGGGCCCCAGCATTTT.

CDR3 loop: CAWGLDFSSGSDTQYF. CDR3 nucleotides: TGTGCCTGGGGACTAGATTTTTCTAGCGGATCAGATACGCAGTATTTT. This chain uses TRBV30 with TRBJ2-3, with TRBD2 matching 7 bases. V shed 5 bases and J 4 bases; nucleotides not matched to a gene: 15. The CDR3 length is 16 residues. The germline gives CDR1 GTSNPN, CDR2 SVGIG (reference sequence).

V usage is TRBV6-4 and J usage is TRBJ1-6, with D maybe TRBD1 (6 bases). Germline-derived CDR1 and CDR2 are MRHNA and SNTAGT. CDR3 size: 20 residues. V was clipped by 4 bases and J by 8 bases, with 30 bases between them. CDR3 in amino acids: CASSVPWETGVFLIDSPLHF. The CDR3 DNA follows: TGTGCCAGCAGTGTGCCTTGGGAGACAGGCGTATTTCTCATTGATTCACCCCTCCACTTT.

V is TRBV28 and J is TRBJ1-2; D ambiguous. The CDR3 totals 14 residues. Germline CDR1 is MDHEN and CDR2 is SYDVKM. V lost 2 bases, J lost 9 bases, and 16 bases lay in between. The CDR3 loop reads CASSLTLGKMSYTF. The CDR3 coding sequence is TGTGCCAGCAGTTTAACTCTCGGGAAGATGAGCTACACCTTC.

In this sample, this clone turned up once. The CDR3 loop reads CASSRQSPSYEQYF. As DNA, the CDR3 is TGTGCCAGCAGTCGACAGTCCCCCTCCTACGAGCAGTACTTC. The chain uses TRBV2 and TRBJ2-7, with D maybe TRBD1 (5 bases). The germline V gene encodes CDR1 SNHLY and CDR2 FYNNEI. V was pared by 5 bases and J by 0 bases, with 11 bases between. The CDR3 covers 14 residues.

In this sample, this clone turned up once. The chain uses TRBV10-2 and TRBJ2-7; 13 bases agree with TRBD2. V trimming: 6 bases; J trimming: 5 bases; junction bases outside the gene matches: 16. Germline V gives CDR1 WSHSY, CDR2 SAAADI. This CDR3 spans 18 amino acids. As DNA, the CDR3 is TGCGCCAGCAGGGATTCAGGGGGGACTAGCGGGATAATCCACGAGCAGTACTTC. Translation gives CASRDSGGTSGIIHEQYF.

Details on this clone: Other DNA sequences in this specimen translate into the identical CDR3. This chain connects TRBV27 to TRBJ2-5; TRBD2 aligns across 7 bases. Germline CDR1 is MNHEY and CDR2 is SMNVEV (reference sequence). This CDR3 has 15 amino acids. V was pared by 0 bases and J by 5 bases, with 6 bases of the junction left unmatched. CDR3 region: CASSLSLAGVETQYF. The CDR3 nucleotides read TGTGCCAGCAGTTTATCGCTGGCGGGGGTGGAGACCCAGTACTTC.

This clone was counted between two and nine times. This chain uses TRBV27 with TRBJ1-6; TRBD1 might be the D (6 bases). The CDR3 covers 13 residues. V was trimmed by 6 bases and J by 10 bases, leaving 13 bases between them. Germline CDR1 is MNHEY and CDR2 is SMNVEV (reference sequence). The CDR3 DNA reads as TGTGCCAGCAGAGCTCTCGGACAGTCACCCCTCCACTTT. It specifies CASRALGQSPLHF.

The chain joins TRBV6-5 to TRBJ2-7; D is possibly TRBD1 or TRBD2 (5 bases each). The germline V gene encodes CDR1 MNHEY and CDR2 SVGAGI. Trimming pared 6 bases from V and 4 bases from J, leaving 16 bases between. The length of the CDR3 is 14 residues. As DNA, the CDR3 is TGTGCCAGCAGGAGACAGATCTGGGAGTACGAGCAGTACTTC. Its protein is CASRRQIWEYEQYF.